Listed below are T cell receptor beta chains from one sample, sequenced in a study of CD8 T cells in Susac syndrome. TCRdb itself ran the immunoSEQ multiplex PCR reads through MiXCR, one entry per CDR3 protein. Found here are some 300,000 distinct CDR3 sequences, around nine tenths of them singletons; the top ten hold under 0.2%. Sequencing was performed on CD8+ T cells from PBMCs. These receptors were taken from a human donor with multiple sclerosis. Each CDR3 is given with its conserved first and last residue. A D gene is named only where the DNA matches it firmly. Where a row states a size, it is once, few, many or the class of an expanded clone; other rows omit it.

j_call,v_call,d_call,clone_size,cdr3_aa,cdr3_nt
TRBJ2-1,TRBV4-2,-,-,CASSPIGDGEQFF,TGTGCCAGCAGCCCCATTGGGGACGGTGAGCAGTTCTTC
TRBJ2-7,TRBV7-9,TRBD1,-,CASSQSETGAYEQYF,TGTGCCAGCAGCCAGTCCGAGACAGGGGCCTACGAGCAGTACTTC
TRBJ2-2,TRBV7-9,TRBD1,-,CASSRTGPDTGELFF,TGTGCCAGCAGCCGGACAGGGCCCGACACCGGGGAGCTGTTTTTT
TRBJ2-7,TRBV7-2,TRBD2,-,CASSLQLAGVQYF,TGTGCCAGCAGCTTACAACTAGCGGGAGTCCAGTACTTC
TRBJ2-2,TRBV15,-,-,CATSLVGGELFF,TGTGCCACCAGCTTGGTCGGCGGGGAGCTGTTTTTT
TRBJ1-5,TRBV7-6,-,-,CASSFGDNNQPQHF,TGTGCCAGCAGCTTCGGGGACAACAATCAGCCCCAGCATTTT
TRBJ2-1,TRBV4-2,TRBD1,-,CASSRPGQDYNEQFF,TGTGCCAGCAGCCGACCGGGACAGGACTACAATGAGCAGTTCTTC
TRBJ2-5,TRBV27,-,-,CASSLSGLTRETQYF,TGTGCCAGCAGTTTGTCGGGACTTACAAGGGAGACCCAGTACTTC
TRBJ2-3,TRBV6-1,-,-,CASSEAGPGGETDTQYF,TGTGCCAGCAGTGAAGCGGGGCCGGGCGGGGAGACAGATACGCAGTATTTT
TRBJ2-4,TRBV20-1,-,-,CSAPDTLIQYF,TGCAGTGCTCCCGACACGCTCATTCAGTACTTC
TRBJ2-4,TRBV2,-,-,CASKGSKNIQYF,TGTGCCAGCAAGGGTAGCAAAAACATTCAGTACTTC
TRBJ2-4,TRBV12-3/TRBV12-4,TRBD1,-,CASSLRGTGLPRGPKNIQYF,TGTGCCAGCAGCTTGAGGGGGACAGGCCTGCCTCGGGGTCCCAAAAACATTCAGTACTTC
TRBJ2-7,TRBV25-1,-,-,CASSWGRATEQYF,TGTGCCAGCAGCTGGGGACGGGCCACCGAGCAGTACTTC
TRBJ2-1,TRBV27,TRBD1,-,CASSSTGALYNEQFF,TGTGCCAGCAGTAGCACAGGGGCACTCTACAATGAGCAGTTCTTC
TRBJ2-7,TRBV13,-,-,CASSPGRQGKDEQYF,TGTGCCAGCAGCCCAGGTCGGCAGGGGAAAGACGAGCAGTACTTC
TRBJ2-3,TRBV7-8,-,-,CASSLLRARTTDTQYF,TGTGCCAGCAGCTTATTGAGAGCAAGGACCACAGATACGCAGTATTTT
TRBJ2-5,TRBV5-1,TRBD2,-,CASSWGPTSGAGETQYF,TGCGCCAGCAGCTGGGGACCGACTAGCGGGGCAGGAGAGACCCAGTACTTC
TRBJ2-1,TRBV5-4,-,-,CASSFRDGEQFF,TGTGCCAGCAGCTTTCGGGATGGGGAGCAGTTCTTC
TRBJ1-4,TRBV4-3,TRBD1,-,CASSHPGTGSTNEKLFF,TGCGCCAGCAGCCACCCGGGGACAGGGTCAACTAATGAAAAACTGTTTTTT
TRBJ2-1,TRBV9,-,-,CASSVESASHNEQFF,TGTGCCAGCAGCGTAGAATCGGCTAGCCACAATGAGCAGTTCTTC
TRBJ2-7,TRBV21-1,-,-,CASLRGRRVGLSYEQYF,TGTGCCAGCCTCAGGGGCCGCAGGGTAGGGCTCTCCTACGAGCAGTACTTC
TRBJ2-3,TRBV6-2/TRBV6-3,-,-,CASSITSGGGTDTQYF,TGTGCCAGCAGCATTACTTCAGGGGGGGGCACAGATACGCAGTATTTT
TRBJ2-7,TRBV27,-,few,CASSSRGGEQYF,TGTGCCAGCAGTTCCCGAGGGGGGGAGCAGTACTTC
TRBJ2-7,TRBV28,TRBD2,-,CASSDPGLAGGGQYF,TGTGCCAGCAGTGATCCGGGACTAGCGGGAGGAGGGCAGTACTTC
TRBJ2-6,TRBV28,-,-,CASTRSGANVLTF,TGTGCCAGCACGCGCTCTGGGGCCAACGTCCTGACTTTC
TRBJ1-6,TRBV4-1,-,-,CASSQVGQPYNSPLHF,TGCGCCAGCAGCCAAGTCGGGCAGCCCTATAATTCACCCCTCCACTTT
TRBJ2-7,TRBV9,-,-,CASSVVQGAYEQYF,TGTGCCAGCAGCGTAGTGCAGGGTGCCTACGAGCAGTACTTC
TRBJ2-7,TRBV29-1,-,-,CSVKRDYEQYF,TGCAGCGTTAAAAGGGATTACGAGCAGTACTTC
TRBJ1-5,TRBV5-6,TRBD1,few,CASSLALTGEGQPQHF,TGTGCCAGCAGCTTGGCTTTGACAGGGGAAGGACAGCCCCAGCATTTT
TRBJ2-1,TRBV7-3,-,-,CASSLTGSGNEQFF,TGTGCCAGCAGCTTAACCGGTTCAGGCAATGAGCAGTTCTTC
TRBJ1-2,TRBV4-2,-,-,CASSPLEGNYGYTF,TGTGCCAGCAGCCCCCTTGAGGGTAACTATGGCTACACCTTC
TRBJ2-2,TRBV6-2/TRBV6-3,TRBD2,-,CASSYSALGTSRTGELFF,TGTGCCAGCAGTTACTCTGCTCTCGGGACTAGTCGCACCGGGGAGCTGTTTTTT
TRBJ2-6,TRBV12-3/TRBV12-4,-,-,CASSPPGDPGANVLTF,TGTGCCAGCAGTCCCCCGGGGGACCCTGGGGCCAACGTCCTGACTTTC
TRBJ2-7,TRBV10-3,TRBD2,-,CAIRELAKLGYEQYF,TGTGCCATCAGGGAACTAGCGAAACTGGGCTACGAGCAGTACTTC
TRBJ2-7,TRBV6-2/TRBV6-3,-,-,CASSYEVYEQYF,TGTGCCAGCAGTTACGAGGTTTACGAGCAGTACTTC
TRBJ1-2,TRBV2,-,-,CASSDPRRSGGADYGYTF,TGTGCCAGCAGTGACCCCCGCCGAAGTGGGGGCGCGGACTATGGCTACACCTTC
TRBJ1-1,TRBV27,-,-,CASSFSRSDSWPLRNEALF,TGTGCCAGCAGTTTTAGTCGATCGGACAGTTGGCCCCTTCGAAATGAAGCTCTCTTT
TRBJ1-2,TRBV5-1,-,-,CASSSAGGQPYGYTF,TGCGCCAGCAGCTCCGCGGGGGGGCAACCCTATGGCTACACCTTC
TRBJ1-5,TRBV7-9,TRBD1,-,CASSLSQGATNWPQHF,TGTGCCAGCAGCTTGAGCCAGGGGGCGACGAATTGGCCCCAGCATTTT
TRBJ2-3,TRBV9,-,-,CASSVELPTDTQYF,TGTGCCAGCAGCGTAGAACTTCCCACAGATACGCAGTATTTT
TRBJ2-7,TRBV4-2,-,once,CASSQERGLSYEQYF,TGTGCCAGCAGCCAAGAACGAGGGCTCTCCTACGAGCAGTACTTC
TRBJ2-1,TRBV11-2,-,-,CASSLGYGNEQFF,TGTGCCAGCAGCTTAGGCTACGGCAATGAGCAGTTCTTC
TRBJ2-7,TRBV7-6,-,once,CASSPNRWGSYEQYF,TGTGCCAGCAGCCCCAACCGATGGGGCTCCTACGAGCAGTACTTC
TRBJ2-5,TRBV12-3/TRBV12-4,TRBD1,-,CASSPRTGGIETQYF,TGTGCCAGCAGTCCTCGGACAGGGGGCATAGAGACCCAGTACTTC
TRBJ2-2,TRBV11-2,-,-,CASSPEGPTGELFF,TGTGCCAGCAGCCCCGAAGGTCCCACCGGGGAGCTGTTTTTT
TRBJ2-7,TRBV13,-,-,CASSSTPRYEQYF,TGTGCCAGCAGCTCCACCCCCCGCTACGAGCAGTACTTC
TRBJ2-5,TRBV29-1,TRBD2,-,CSAQNGLAGGPNQETQYF,TGCAGCGCTCAAAACGGACTAGCGGGAGGGCCTAACCAAGAGACCCAGTACTTC